Below are 17 T cell receptor beta chains sequenced from a single sample in a study of coeliac disease. Clones were sequenced by immunoSEQ multiplex PCR, and TCRdb holds only the in-frame ones, with some missing. The sample has 5,400 or so clones, 50% to 70% seen once; the top ten hold approximately 6.9%. Sequencing was carried out using intraepithelial lymphocytes from the gut. The receptor set was obtained from a woman between 25 and 40 years old with active celiac disease.

The rearrangement uses TRBV6-1 and TRBJ2-3, with a tentative D call TRBD2 (5 bases). Looked up from germline, CDR1 is MNHNS and CDR2 is SASEGT. This CDR3 contains 14 residues. V lost 6 bases, J lost 2 bases, and 12 bases lay in between. CDR3 sequence reads: CASRASGNTDTQYF. CDR3 bases: TGTGCCAGCAGGGCGTCCGGGAACACAGATACGCAGTATTTT.

This clone was counted a few times. The chain uses TRBV5-4 and TRBJ2-7, with D tentatively TRBD1 (6 bases). The V end lost 0 bases, the J end lost 3 bases, and 10 bases lay between the germline ends. This CDR3 has 14 amino acids. CDR1 and CDR2 from the germline V gene are SGHNT and YYREEE (reference sequence). DNA of the CDR3: TGTGCCAGCAGCTTGGTCGGGACACTCTACGAGCAGTACTTC. Residues: CASSLVGTLYEQYF.

V usage is TRBV28 and J usage is TRBJ2-5; TRBD2 matches at 7 bases. Germline V CDR1 and CDR2: MDHEN, SYDVKM. After removal of 5 bases from V and 2 bases from J, the junction contained 5 bases not matched to a gene. This CDR3 has 14 residues. The CDR3 region has the DNA TGTGCCAGCAGTCTAGCGGTTCATCAAGAGACCCAGTACTTC. Protein: CASSLAVHQETQYF.

For this clone: Additional DNA sequences in this sample encode the identical CDR3. V and J are TRBV7-8 and TRBJ2-1, with D perhaps matching TRBD2 (6 bases). Trimming shortened V by 3 bases and J by 7 bases, and 10 bases separated the two germline ends. The CDR3 is made up of 13 amino acids. Germline V gives CDR1 SGHVS, CDR2 FQNEAQ. Here the CDR3 reads CASSFGGNNEQFF. The CDR3 nucleotides read TGTGCCAGCAGCTTTGGGGGGAATAATGAGCAGTTCTTC.

The chain carries TRBV29-1 and TRBJ2-1, with D perhaps matching TRBD1 (5 bases). This CDR3 has 12 residues. Germline V lookup: CDR1 SQVTM, CDR2 ANQGSEA. V lost 2 bases and J 5 bases, leaving 7 bases between the germline ends. This CDR3 reads CSVELRDNEQFF. In DNA form, the CDR3 reads TGCAGCGTTGAACTCAGGGACAATGAGCAGTTCTTC.

The chain combines TRBV6-1 with TRBJ2-1; weak D call: TRBD2 (5 bases). V lost 0 bases to trimming and J lost 3 bases, with 15 bases between them. The CDR3 covers 17 residues. From germline, CDR1 is MNHNS and CDR2 SASEGT. CDR3 sequence reads: CASSEARMTKVYNEQFF. In nucleotides, the CDR3 is TGTGCCAGCAGTGAAGCAAGGATGACTAAGGTCTACAATGAGCAGTTCTTC.

The V call is TRBV9, the J call TRBJ1-1, with D unclear. Between the trimmed V and J ends, which lost 3 bases and 6 bases, there was a span of 18 bases. The CDR3 has 15 residues. Germline-derived CDR1 and CDR2 are SGDLS and YYNGEE. CDR3 in DNA: TGTGCCAGCAGCGCCGTAAAGCTTAGTCGGGCTGAAGCTTTCTTT. It encodes CASSAVKLSRAEAFF. Full variable domain (outside the CDR3, taken from reference TRBV9 and TRBJ1-1): DSGVTQTPKHLITATGQRVTLRCSPRSGDLSVYWYQQSLDQGLQFLIQYYNGEERAKGNILERFSAQQFPDLHSELNLSSLELGDSALYFCASSAVKLSRAEAFFGQGTRLTVV.

This clone was counted only a few times. The rearrangement links TRBV27 to TRBJ1-5, with 7 bases identical to TRBD1. The CDR3 runs to 16 residues. Trimming took 5 bases from V and 2 from J; bases not matched to a gene: 9. The V gene's germline CDR1 is MNHEY and CDR2 SMNVEV (reference sequence). The CDR3 nucleotides are TGTGCCAGCAGTCCCAGGGACAGTCATCGCAATCAGCCCCAGCATTTT. Translation: CASSPRDSHRNQPQHF.

The chain joins TRBV5-1 to TRBJ2-2; the D gene is possibly TRBD2 (5 bases). V gave up 0 bases and J gave up 6 bases, with 12 bases separating them. The germline gives CDR1 SGHRS, CDR2 YFSETQ. CDR3 size: 15 residues. CDR3 in DNA: TGCGCCAGCAGCTTGGTGTTCGGGGTATCCGGGGAGCTGTTTTTT. The encoded protein is CASSLVFGVSGELFF.

This clone was counted a few times. The chain has TRBV7-8 and TRBJ1-5; possible D gene TRBD1, 6 bases. Germline V gives CDR1 SGHVS, CDR2 FQNEAQ. This CDR3 comprises 14 residues. The germline V and J ends were trimmed by 5 bases and 6 bases, with 14 bases remaining between them. CDR3 protein: CASSDTGMGQPQHF. CDR3 coding DNA: TGTGCCAGCAGCGATACAGGGATGGGTCAGCCCCAGCATTTT.

V is TRBV6-5 and J is TRBJ1-5, with 8 bases lining up with TRBD1. V gave up 5 bases and J gave up 6 bases; unmatched junction bases: 6. The CDR3 spans 14 residues. Per germline, CDR1 MNHEY and CDR2 SVGAGI. CDR3 bases: TGTGCCAGCAGTCTGGACAGGGCGGTTCAGCCCCAGCATTTT. Translating it yields CASSLDRAVQPQHF.

This chain links TRBV5-1 with TRBJ2-5; 10 nucleotides align to TRBD1. V shed 4 bases, J shed 5 bases, and the junction held 5 bases outside the gene matches. CDR1 and CDR2 from the germline V gene are SGHRS and YFSETQ. The CDR3 is 14 residues long. The CDR3 region has the DNA TGCGCCAGCAGCACCGGACAGGGGGGGGAGACCCAGTACTTC. It encodes CASSTGQGGETQYF.

V and J are TRBV4-2 and TRBJ2-7; possibly TRBD2 for D (6 bases). Germline values: CDR1 LGHNA, CDR2 YNFKEQ. This CDR3 is built from 15 residues. V gave up 0 bases and J gave up 3 bases, with 12 bases separating them. The CDR3 reads CASSQERARGYEQYF. CDR3 sequence (DNA): TGTGCCAGCAGCCAAGAACGGGCGCGGGGCTACGAGCAGTACTTC.

The chain carries TRBV6-1 and TRBJ1-1, with 8 bases matching TRBD1. The length of the CDR3 is 14 residues. The trim removed 3 bases at V and 1 base at J, leaving 1 base unmatched. Germline CDR1 MNHNS, CDR2 SASEGT. The CDR3 DNA follows: TGTGCCAGCAGTGATGGACAGGGGAACACTGAAGCTTTCTTT. This encodes CASSDGQGNTEAFF.

The rearrangement links TRBV27 to TRBJ2-7, with D possibly being TRBD1 (5 bases). Germline loops: CDR1 MNHEY, CDR2 SMNVEV (reference sequence). This CDR3 contains 13 residues. Trimming pared 5 bases from V and 2 bases from J, leaving 10 bases between. CDR3 nucleotides: TGTGCCAGCAGTCCCCTCAGGGCCTACGAGCAGTACTTC. It is translated as CASSPLRAYEQYF.

The CDR3: CASRRQSPRFGYTF. CDR3 DNA: TGTGCCAGCAGAAGACAGTCGCCCCGATTCGGCTACACCTTC. This chain connects TRBV6-6 to TRBJ1-2, with TRBD1 as a possible D gene (5 bases). Trimming left V 6 bases short and J 8 bases short, with 19 bases between. Looked up from germline, CDR1 is MNHNY and CDR2 is SVGAGI (reference sequence). This CDR3 has 14 residues.

This clone was counted a few times. The rearrangement joins TRBV4-1 to TRBJ2-5, with D uncertain. Looked up from germline, CDR1 is MGHRA and CDR2 is YSYEKL. Trimming removed 4 bases from V and 2 bases from J, with 8 bases in between. The CDR3 totals 13 residues. The CDR3 nucleotides are TGCGCCAGCAGCCCAGAATCACAAGAGACCCAGTACTTC. This codes for CASSPESQETQYF.